These 29 T cell receptor beta chains were all obtained from the same sample, sequenced in a study of cytotoxic CD8 clonotypes in ibrutinib-treated CLL. Method: immunoSEQ multiplex PCR; TCRdb's copy keeps in-frame clones and lacks some. The repertoire holds some 200,000 clones, with about 75% as singletons. Specimen: PBMCs, collected after 12 months of ibrutinib treatment. These receptors were obtained from a human donor with chronic lymphocytic leukemia.

This clone was seen a handful of times. This sequence joins TRBV30 and TRBJ1-5; weak D call: TRBD1 (5 bases). The CDR3 is 13 amino acids. V dropped 3 bases and J dropped 7 bases, with 13 bases sitting between them. Per the germline V gene, CDR1 is GTSNPN and CDR2 is SVGIG (reference sequence). The CDR3 is CAWRNTGVQPQHF. As DNA, the CDR3 is TGTGCCTGGAGAAACACGGGGGTGCAGCCCCAGCATTTT.

The chain links TRBV10-3 to TRBJ2-7; 9 bases align to TRBD2. The length of the CDR3 is 16 residues. With V trimmed by 4 bases and J by 5 bases, 12 bases remained unmatched. The germline CDR1 and CDR2 sequences are ENHRY and SYGVKD. CDR3 in amino acids: CAISARGVAGAHEQYF. CDR3 coding DNA: TGTGCCATCAGTGCCCGGGGGGTAGCGGGAGCCCACGAGCAGTACTTC.

The chain employs TRBV18 and TRBJ2-7, with 7 bases aligning to TRBD1. V trimming: 6 bases; J trimming: 4 bases; junction bases outside the gene matches: 6. This CDR3 contains 13 residues. The germline V gene encodes CDR1 KGHSH and CDR2 LQKENI. The CDR3 nucleotides read TGTGCCAGCTCCGCGGACAGGCGGTACGAGCAGTACTTC. Its protein is CASSADRRYEQYF.

A single count supports this clone. V is TRBV13 and J is TRBJ1-1, with D possibly being TRBD1 (6 bases). The V gene's germline CDR1 is PRHDT and CDR2 FYEKMQ (reference sequence). V dropped 3 bases and J dropped 5 bases, with 19 bases sitting between them. CDR3 length: 16 residues. DNA of the CDR3: TGTGCCAGCAGCTTTAGGACGACCGGGACAAAGACTGAAGCTTTCTTT. It is translated as CASSFRTTGTKTEAFF.

V and J are TRBV2 and TRBJ1-5; 7 bases agree with TRBD1. V lost 6 bases and J lost 1; bases outside the gene matches: 3. Per germline, CDR1 SNHLY and CDR2 FYNNEI. There are 14 residues in the CDR3. The CDR3 DNA is TGTGCCAGCAGGACAGGGCCAAGCAATCAGCCCCAGCATTTT. It yields the protein CASRTGPSNQPQHF.

The CDR3 sequence is CSVEDPKGARSYGYTF. The CDR3 coding sequence is TGCAGCGTTGAAGATCCTAAAGGGGCGCGAAGCTATGGCTACACCTTC. The chain carries TRBV29-1 and TRBJ1-2, with D maybe TRBD1 (5 bases). This CDR3 contains 16 residues. Trimming left V 0 bases short and J 4 bases short, with 18 bases between. Germline-derived CDR1 and CDR2 are SQVTM and ANQGSEA.

The rearrangement uses TRBV30 and TRBJ1-1; D is unresolved. This CDR3 has 14 amino acids. The germline V gene encodes CDR1 GTSNPN and CDR2 SVGIG (reference sequence). V gave up 1 base and J gave up 5 bases, with 14 bases separating them. DNA of the CDR3: TGTGCCTGGAGTGGGACCCTGAGGTTTACTGAAGCTTTCTTT. Translating it yields CAWSGTLRFTEAFF.

The rearrangement joins TRBV30 to TRBJ2-5; D is uncertain. Germline V gene data show CDR1 as GTSNPN and CDR2 as SVGIG (reference sequence). V lost 2 bases to trimming and J lost 7 bases, with 11 bases between them. The CDR3 contains 12 residues. The DNA of the CDR3 is TGTGCCTGGAGTACCAGGCTGGGGACCCAGTACTTC. Residues: CAWSTRLGTQYF.

In DNA, the CDR3 is TGTGCCAGTAGTTCTCAAACAGCCTTGAACACTGAAGCTTTCTTT. It yields the protein CASSSQTALNTEAFF. The chain couples TRBV19 to TRBJ1-1; D remains ambiguous. The germline CDR1 and CDR2 sequences are LNHDA and SQIVND (reference sequence). The CDR3 loop spans 15 amino acids. The germline V and J ends were trimmed by 5 bases and 0 bases, with 13 bases remaining between them.

This clone was found many times. Different DNA sequences within this sample yield the same CDR3. The chain carries TRBV30 and TRBJ1-1; the D is unclear. V was pared by 5 bases and J by 4 bases, with 8 bases between. CDR3 length: 11 residues. Germline values: CDR1 GTSNPN, CDR2 SVGIG (reference sequence). DNA of the CDR3: TGTGCCTGGGAGGGAGGCACTGAAGCTTTCTTT. This sequence encodes CAWEGGTEAFF.

The chain employs TRBV25-1 and TRBJ2-7; 9 bases are shared with TRBD2. The CDR3 covers 16 residues. J gave up 6 bases and V 3 bases, and 12 bases lay outside the gene matches. Germline V lookup: CDR1 MGHDK, CDR2 SYGVNS. CDR3: CASSDRPSGTHGEQYF. The CDR3 nucleotides read TGTGCCAGCAGTGATCGCCCTAGCGGGACCCACGGCGAGCAGTACTTC.

This chain connects TRBV4-2 to TRBJ2-3; 15 positions agree with TRBD2. J was trimmed by 4 bases and V by 4 bases; bases with no gene match: 3. The CDR3 has 16 residues. CDR1 and CDR2 (germline): LGHNA, YNFKEQ. CDR3 region: CASSRTSGRGADTQYF. The CDR3 DNA follows: TGTGCCAGCAGCCGGACTAGCGGGAGGGGTGCAGATACGCAGTATTTT.

CDR3: CSVPAQTGATYEQYF. DNA of the CDR3: TGCAGCGTTCCCGCCCAAACGGGAGCAACCTACGAGCAGTACTTC. The chain couples TRBV29-1 to TRBJ2-7; D may be TRBD2 (6 bases). Germline loops: CDR1 SQVTM, CDR2 ANQGSEA. V lost 5 bases and J 2 bases, leaving 19 bases between the germline ends. The CDR3 sequence is 15 residues long.

The V call is TRBV5-6, the J call TRBJ2-7, with 8 bases fitting TRBD2. Germline V gene lookup returns CDR1 SGHDT and CDR2 YYEEEE. The CDR3 is made up of 15 amino acids. V dropped 3 bases and J dropped 3; count of bases not matched to a gene: 8. The CDR3 loop is CASSSRLAMIYEQYF. DNA of the CDR3: TGTGCCAGCAGCTCCCGACTAGCGATGATCTACGAGCAGTACTTC.

The gene calls are TRBV7-8 and TRBJ1-4; D may be TRBD1 (5 bases). This CDR3 contains 16 residues. Germline CDR1 and CDR2: SGHVS and FQNEAQ. Trimming took 4 bases from V and 8 from J, leaving 20 bases between them. CDR3 DNA: TGTGCCAGCAGCTCCCCGGCTGGGGGAGCGGAAGAAAAACTGTTTTTT. This encodes CASSSPAGGAEEKLFF.

The genes are TRBV7-7 and TRBJ2-7; D is possibly TRBD1 or TRBD2 (5 bases each). The CDR3 is 12 residues long. From germline, CDR1 is SSHAT and CDR2 FNYEAQ (reference sequence). V was clipped by 9 bases and J by 2 bases, with 11 bases between them. Here the CDR3 reads CARRDGAYEQYF. As DNA, the CDR3 is TGTGCCAGAAGGGACGGAGCCTACGAGCAGTACTTC.

The chain has TRBV18 and TRBJ2-1; tentative D call: TRBD2 (6 bases). Trimming pared 6 bases from V and 2 bases from J, leaving 11 bases between. This CDR3 has 14 amino acids. Germline CDR1 is KGHSH and CDR2 is LQKENI. The CDR3 bases are TGTGCCAGCTCCACGGGGGTGGCCTACAATGAGCAGTTCTTC. Its protein is CASSTGVAYNEQFF.

In this sample, this clone turned up once. This chain connects TRBV7-6 to TRBJ2-6, with D possibly matching TRBD1 (6 bases). Germline CDR1 and CDR2: SGHVS and FNYEAQ. Trimming took off 2 bases at V and 1 base at J, with 9 bases between the two ends. The CDR3 covers 16 residues. The CDR3 DNA reads as TGTGCCAGCAGCTTACTGACAGGATCTGGGGCCAACGTCCTGACTTTC. Its translation is CASSLLTGSGANVLTF.

The J gene is TRBJ1-1, the V gene TRBV7-2, with D possibly TRBD1 on 6 matching bases. Germline V gives CDR1 SGHTA, CDR2 FQGNSA. The CDR3 spans 14 residues. V lost 5 bases and J lost 1, with 11 bases in between. The CDR3 coding sequence is TGTGCCAGCAGCCCCGAACAGGGGAACACTGAAGCTTTCTTT. Its protein is CASSPEQGNTEAFF.

This clone has only one observation. V gene TRBV5-4 combines with J gene TRBJ1-4; D not resolved. With 4 bases removed from V and 3 bases from J, the gap between germline ends came to 13 bases. Germline CDR1 SGHNT, CDR2 YYREEE (reference sequence). The CDR3 is made up of 15 amino acids. CDR3 in amino acids: CASSREEDPNEKLFF. DNA of the CDR3: TGTGCCAGCAGCCGGGAGGAGGACCCTAATGAAAAACTGTTTTTT.

The count of this clone is one. The chain joins TRBV5-6 to TRBJ2-4, with D unresolved. Trimming removed 0 bases at V and 0 bases at J, with 4 bases between. The CDR3 covers 14 residues. Germline V gene sequence: CDR1 SGHDT, CDR2 YYEEEE. CDR3 sequence: CASSLELAKNIQYF. CDR3 nucleotide sequence: TGTGCCAGCAGCTTGGAACTAGCCAAAAACATTCAGTACTTC. The full variable domain, with the rest looked up from reference TRBV5-6 and TRBJ2-4, is DAGVTQSPTHLIKTRGQQVTLRCSPKSGHDTVSWYQQALGQGPQFIFQYYEEEERQRGNFPDRFSGHQFPNYSSELNVNALLLGDSALYLCASSLELAKNIQYFGAGTRLSVL.

In this sample, this clone turned up many times. The chain carries TRBV7-7 and TRBJ1-2; possibly TRBD1 for D (5 bases). This CDR3 has 13 amino acids. The ends were cut back, 5 bases at V and 2 bases at J, with 9 bases in the middle. Germline V gene data show CDR1 as SSHAT and CDR2 as FNYEAQ (reference sequence). CDR3 bases: TGTGCCAGCAGCAACAGGACGAACTATGGCTACACCTTC. This gives the protein CASSNRTNYGYTF.

The chain combines TRBV5-1 with TRBJ2-5; no firm D call. The CDR3 extends over 14 amino acids. The germline V and J ends were trimmed by 2 bases and 2 bases, with 10 bases remaining between them. CDR1 is SGHRS and CDR2 is YFSETQ in the germline V gene. The CDR3 coding sequence is TGCGCCAGCAGCTTAGGCAGGCCACAAGAGACCCAGTACTTC. Residues: CASSLGRPQETQYF.

The chain joins TRBV15 to TRBJ1-2, with a tentative D call TRBD1 (5 bases). V lost 6 bases to trimming and J lost 8 bases, with 16 bases between them. The CDR3 spans 13 residues. Germline CDR1 is LNHNV and CDR2 is YYDKDF (reference sequence). The CDR3 nucleotides are TGTGCCACCAGAGACGGGGGTTCGCCCGGCTACACCTTC. Translation gives CATRDGGSPGYTF. The complete variable domain, with remaining parts taken from reference TRBV15 and TRBJ1-2, reads DAMVIQNPRYQVTQFGKPVTLSCSQTLNHNVMYWYQQKSSQAPKLLFHYYDKDFNNEADTPDNFQSRRPNTSFCFLDIRSPGLGDTAMYLCATRDGGSPGYTFGSGTRLTVV.

The CDR3 DNA sequence: TGTGCCAGCTCACTGACAGGGTCCGGTTCAACAGGTCATAGGGCCCAGCATTTT. The encoded protein is CASSLTGSGSTGHRAQHF. The V and J genes are TRBV18 and TRBJ1-5, with 7 bases fitting TRBD1. The CDR3 extends over 18 amino acids. Germline V gives CDR1 KGHSH, CDR2 LQKENI. The trim removed 4 bases at V and 11 bases at J, leaving 23 bases unmatched.

This chain links TRBV4-3 with TRBJ2-2; D is uncertain. Germline loops: CDR1 LGHNA, CDR2 YSLEER. V lost 9 bases, J lost 2 bases, and 13 bases lay in between. The CDR3 length is 14 residues. This chain's CDR3 is CASNRQVNTGELFF. The CDR3 region has the DNA TGCGCCAGTAATCGTCAGGTTAACACCGGGGAGCTGTTTTTT.

The V and J genes are TRBV9 and TRBJ2-3, with a weak D call TRBD2 (6 bases). The CDR3 has 15 residues. The V end was cut by 4 bases, the J end by 1 base, with 13 bases between. Germline CDR1 and CDR2: SGDLS and YYNGEE. CDR3 coding DNA: TGTGCCAGCAGCAAAAATCTAGCGCGCACAGATACGCAGTATTTT. Protein sequence: CASSKNLARTDTQYF.

This sequence joins TRBV6-5 and TRBJ1-1; possibly TRBD1 for D (6 bases). The germline V and J ends were trimmed by 7 bases and 1 base, with 13 bases remaining between them. Germline-derived CDR1 and CDR2 are MNHEY and SVGAGI. This CDR3 contains 14 residues. The CDR3 DNA sequence: TGTGCCAGCAATCCCGACAGGCCGAACACTGAAGCTTTCTTT. Protein sequence: CASNPDRPNTEAFF.

For this clone: A junction boundary mismatches the germline segment, possibly from a read error. V is TRBV27 and J is TRBJ2-7; 7 nucleotides align to TRBD2. CDR3 length: 17 residues. Germline V gene sequence: CDR1 MNHEY, CDR2 SMNVEV (reference sequence). CDR3 in DNA: TGTGCCAGCAGTCCCCTTTCGAGAGGGCTAAGCAGCGGGGACCGTACCTTC. Translating it yields CASSPLSRGLSSGDRTF.